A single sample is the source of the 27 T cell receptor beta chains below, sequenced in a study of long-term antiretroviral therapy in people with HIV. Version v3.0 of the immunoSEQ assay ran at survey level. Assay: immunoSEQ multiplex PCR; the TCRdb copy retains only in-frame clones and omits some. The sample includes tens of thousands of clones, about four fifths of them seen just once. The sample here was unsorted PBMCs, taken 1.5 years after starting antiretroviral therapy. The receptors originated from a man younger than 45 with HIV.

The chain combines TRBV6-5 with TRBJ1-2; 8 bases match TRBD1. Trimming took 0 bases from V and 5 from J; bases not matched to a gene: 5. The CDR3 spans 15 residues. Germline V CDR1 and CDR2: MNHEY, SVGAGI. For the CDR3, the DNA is TGTGCCAGCAGTTACTCCCAGGGGGCATATTATGGCTACACCTTC. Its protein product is CASSYSQGAYYGYTF.

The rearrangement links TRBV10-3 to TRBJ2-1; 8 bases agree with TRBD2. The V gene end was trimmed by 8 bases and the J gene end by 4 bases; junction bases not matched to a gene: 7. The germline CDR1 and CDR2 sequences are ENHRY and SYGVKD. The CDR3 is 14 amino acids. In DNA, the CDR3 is TGTGCCATCTCACTAGCGGAGCCTTACAATGAGCAGTTCTTC. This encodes CAISLAEPYNEQFF.

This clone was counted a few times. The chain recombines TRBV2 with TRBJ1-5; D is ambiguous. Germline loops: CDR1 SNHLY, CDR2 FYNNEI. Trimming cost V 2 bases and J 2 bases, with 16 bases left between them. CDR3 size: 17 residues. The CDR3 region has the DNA TGTGCCAGCAGTGAACCCTTTGGCGGCTCTGGCAATCAGCCCCAGCATTTT. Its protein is CASSEPFGGSGNQPQHF.

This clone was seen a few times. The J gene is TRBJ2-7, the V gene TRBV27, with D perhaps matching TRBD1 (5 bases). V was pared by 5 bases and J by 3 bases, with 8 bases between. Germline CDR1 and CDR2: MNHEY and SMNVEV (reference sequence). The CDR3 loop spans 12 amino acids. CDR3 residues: CASSHDSYEQYF. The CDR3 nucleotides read TGTGCCAGCAGTCATGACAGCTACGAGCAGTACTTC.

The DNA of the CDR3 is TGTGCCAGCAGCTTAGCGGTTGGCACAGATACGCAGTATTTT. Amino acids: CASSLAVGTDTQYF. The chain combines TRBV7-2 with TRBJ2-3; D remains ambiguous. The germline V gene has CDR1 SGHTA and CDR2 FQGNSA. The germline V and J ends were trimmed by 0 bases and 1 base, with 5 bases remaining between them. This CDR3 has 14 residues.

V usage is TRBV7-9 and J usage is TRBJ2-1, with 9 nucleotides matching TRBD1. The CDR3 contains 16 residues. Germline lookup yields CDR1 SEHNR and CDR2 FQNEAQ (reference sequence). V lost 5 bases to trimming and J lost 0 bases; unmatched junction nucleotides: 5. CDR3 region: CASSPTGGPSYNEQFF. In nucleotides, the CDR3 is TGTGCCAGCAGCCCGACAGGGGGTCCCTCCTACAATGAGCAGTTCTTC.

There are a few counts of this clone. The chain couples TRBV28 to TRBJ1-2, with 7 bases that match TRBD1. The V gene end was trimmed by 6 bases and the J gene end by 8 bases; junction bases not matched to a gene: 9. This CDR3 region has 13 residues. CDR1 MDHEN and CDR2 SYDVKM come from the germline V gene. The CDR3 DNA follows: TGTGCCAGCAGAACCGACAGGGTAGGGGGCTACACCTTC. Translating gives CASRTDRVGGYTF.

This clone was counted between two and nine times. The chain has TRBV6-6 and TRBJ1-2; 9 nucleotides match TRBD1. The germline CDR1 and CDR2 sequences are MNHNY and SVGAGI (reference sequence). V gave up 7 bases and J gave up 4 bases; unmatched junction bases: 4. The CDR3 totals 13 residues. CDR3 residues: CASTGQGPYGYTF. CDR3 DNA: TGTGCCAGCACCGGACAGGGGCCCTATGGCTACACCTTC.

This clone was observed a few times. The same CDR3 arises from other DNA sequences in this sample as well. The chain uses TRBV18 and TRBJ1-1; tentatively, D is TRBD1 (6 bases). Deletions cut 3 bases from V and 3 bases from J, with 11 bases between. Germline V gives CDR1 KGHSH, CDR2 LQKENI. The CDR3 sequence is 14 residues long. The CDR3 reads CASSPGGGHTEAFF. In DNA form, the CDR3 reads TGTGCCAGCTCACCGGGCGGGGGCCACACTGAAGCTTTCTTT. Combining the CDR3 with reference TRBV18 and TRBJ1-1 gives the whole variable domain NAGVMQNPRHLVRRRGQEARLRCSPMKGHSHVYWYRQLPEEGLKFMVYLQKENIIDESGMPKERFSAEFPKEGPSILRIQQVVRGDSAAYFCASSPGGGHTEAFFGQGTRLTVV.

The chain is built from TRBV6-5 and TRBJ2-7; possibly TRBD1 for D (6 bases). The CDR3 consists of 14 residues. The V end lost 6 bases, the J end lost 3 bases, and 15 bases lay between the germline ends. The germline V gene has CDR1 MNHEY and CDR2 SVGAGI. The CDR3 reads CASRGDNRLYEQYF. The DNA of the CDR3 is TGTGCCAGCAGGGGGGACAACAGGCTCTACGAGCAGTACTTC.

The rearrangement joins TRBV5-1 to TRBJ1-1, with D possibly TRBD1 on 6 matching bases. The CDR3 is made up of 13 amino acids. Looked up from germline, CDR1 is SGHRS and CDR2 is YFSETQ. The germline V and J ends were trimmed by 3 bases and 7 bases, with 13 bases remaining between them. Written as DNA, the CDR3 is TGCGCCAGCAGCTCAACCGGGACATTTGAAGCTTTCTTT. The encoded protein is CASSSTGTFEAFF.

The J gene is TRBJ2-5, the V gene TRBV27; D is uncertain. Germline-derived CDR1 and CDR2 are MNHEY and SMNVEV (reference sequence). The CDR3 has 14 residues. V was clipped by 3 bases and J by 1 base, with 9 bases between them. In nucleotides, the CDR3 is TGTGCCAGCAGTTTTTGGCGCTCCCAAGAGACCCAGTACTTC. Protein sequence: CASSFWRSQETQYF.

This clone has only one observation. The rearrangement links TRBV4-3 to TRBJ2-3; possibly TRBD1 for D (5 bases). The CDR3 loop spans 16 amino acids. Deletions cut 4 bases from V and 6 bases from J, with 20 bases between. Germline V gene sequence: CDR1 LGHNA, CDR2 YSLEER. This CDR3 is CASSRQDQGYGDTQYF. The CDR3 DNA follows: TGCGCCAGCAGCCGCCAAGATCAGGGTTACGGCGATACGCAGTATTTT.

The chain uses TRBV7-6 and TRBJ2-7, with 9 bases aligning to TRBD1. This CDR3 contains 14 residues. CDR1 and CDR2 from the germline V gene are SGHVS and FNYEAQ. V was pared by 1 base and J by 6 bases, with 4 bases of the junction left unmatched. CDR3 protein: CASSLGTGDLEQYF. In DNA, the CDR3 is TGTGCCAGCAGCTTAGGGACAGGGGACCTCGAGCAGTACTTC. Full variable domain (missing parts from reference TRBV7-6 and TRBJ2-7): GAGVSQSPRYKVTKRGQDVALRCDPISGHVSLYWYRQALGQGPEFLTYFNYEAQQDKSGLPNDRFSAERPEGSISTLTIQRTEQRDSAMYRCASSLGTGDLEQYFGPGTRLTVT.

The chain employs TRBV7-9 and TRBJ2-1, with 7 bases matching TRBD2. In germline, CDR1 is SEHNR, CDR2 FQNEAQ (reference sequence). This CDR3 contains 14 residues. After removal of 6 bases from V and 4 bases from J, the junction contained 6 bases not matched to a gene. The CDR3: CASSSSSGYNEQFF. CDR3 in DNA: TGTGCCAGCAGTTCATCTAGCGGATACAATGAGCAGTTCTTC. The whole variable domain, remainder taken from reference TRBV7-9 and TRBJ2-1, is DTGVSQNPRHKITKRGQNVTFRCDPISEHNRLYWYRQTLGQGPEFLTYFQNEAQLEKSRLLSDRFSAERPKGSFSTLEIQRTEQGDSAMYLCASSSSSGYNEQFFGPGTRLTVL.

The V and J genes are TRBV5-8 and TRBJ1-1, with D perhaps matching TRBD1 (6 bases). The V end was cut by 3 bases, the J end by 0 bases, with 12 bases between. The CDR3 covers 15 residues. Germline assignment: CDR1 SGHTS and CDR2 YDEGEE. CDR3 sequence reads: CASSSLRGLNTEAFF. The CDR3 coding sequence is TGTGCCAGCAGCTCGCTCAGGGGTTTGAACACTGAAGCTTTCTTT. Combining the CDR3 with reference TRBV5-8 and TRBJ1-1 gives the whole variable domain EAGVTQSPTHLIKTRGQQATLRCSPISGHTSVYWYQQALGLGLQFLLWYDEGEERNRGNFPPRFSGRQFPNYSSELNVNALELEDSALYLCASSSLRGLNTEAFFGQGTRLTVV.

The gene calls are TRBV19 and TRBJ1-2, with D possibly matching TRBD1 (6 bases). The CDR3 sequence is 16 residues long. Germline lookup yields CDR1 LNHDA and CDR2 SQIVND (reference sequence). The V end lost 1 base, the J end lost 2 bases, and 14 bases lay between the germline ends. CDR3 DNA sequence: TGTGCCAGTAGTATAGCCCGCCCGGACAGAAACTATGGCTACACCTTC. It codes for CASSIARPDRNYGYTF.

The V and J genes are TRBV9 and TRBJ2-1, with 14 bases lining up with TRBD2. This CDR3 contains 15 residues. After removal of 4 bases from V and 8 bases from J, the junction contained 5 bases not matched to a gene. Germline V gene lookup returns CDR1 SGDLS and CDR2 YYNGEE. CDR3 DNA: TGTGCCAGCAGCCCGGCGGGACTAGCGGGAGATGAGCAGTTCTTC. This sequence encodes CASSPAGLAGDEQFF.

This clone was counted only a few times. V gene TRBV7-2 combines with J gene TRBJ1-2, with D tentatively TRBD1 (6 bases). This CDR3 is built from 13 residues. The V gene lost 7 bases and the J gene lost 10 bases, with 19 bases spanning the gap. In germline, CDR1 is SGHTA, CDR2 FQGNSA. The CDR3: CASNKIPGQAYTF. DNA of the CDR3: TGTGCCAGCAACAAAATACCGGGACAAGCCTACACCTTC.

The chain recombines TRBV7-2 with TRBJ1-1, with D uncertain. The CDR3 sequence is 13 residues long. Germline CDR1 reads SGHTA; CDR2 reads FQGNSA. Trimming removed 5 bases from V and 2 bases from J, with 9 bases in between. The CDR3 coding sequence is TGTGCCAGCAGCAGGACTGTAAACACTGAAGCTTTCTTT. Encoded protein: CASSRTVNTEAFF.

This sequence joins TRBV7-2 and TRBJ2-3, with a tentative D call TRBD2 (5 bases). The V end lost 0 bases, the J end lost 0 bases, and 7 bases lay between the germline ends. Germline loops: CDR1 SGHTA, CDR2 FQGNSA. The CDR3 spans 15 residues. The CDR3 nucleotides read TGTGCCAGCAGCTTAGCGGGAGACAGCACAGATACGCAGTATTTT. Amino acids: CASSLAGDSTDTQYF.

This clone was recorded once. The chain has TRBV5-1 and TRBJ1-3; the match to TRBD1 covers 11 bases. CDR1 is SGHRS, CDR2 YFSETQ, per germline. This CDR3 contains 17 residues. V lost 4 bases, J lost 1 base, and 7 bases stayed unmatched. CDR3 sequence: CASSSGQGARSGNTIYF. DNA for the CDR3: TGCGCCAGCAGCAGCGGACAGGGGGCAAGATCTGGAAACACCATATATTTT.

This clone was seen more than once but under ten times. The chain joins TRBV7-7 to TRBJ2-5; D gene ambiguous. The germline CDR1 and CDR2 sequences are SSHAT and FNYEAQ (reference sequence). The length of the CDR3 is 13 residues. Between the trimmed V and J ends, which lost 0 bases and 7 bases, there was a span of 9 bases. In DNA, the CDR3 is TGTGCCAGCAGCTTAGCGCAGGATGGGACCCAGTACTTC. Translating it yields CASSLAQDGTQYF.

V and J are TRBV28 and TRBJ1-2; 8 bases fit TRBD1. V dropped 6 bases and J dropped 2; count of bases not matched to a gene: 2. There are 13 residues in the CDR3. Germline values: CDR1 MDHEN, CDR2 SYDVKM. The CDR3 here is CASRRTGNYGYTF. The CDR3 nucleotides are TGTGCCAGCAGAAGGACAGGGAACTATGGCTACACCTTC.

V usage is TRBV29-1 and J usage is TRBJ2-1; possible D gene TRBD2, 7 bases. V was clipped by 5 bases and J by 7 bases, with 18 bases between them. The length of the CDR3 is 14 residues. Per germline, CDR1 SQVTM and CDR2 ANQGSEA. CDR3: CSVSGGGGRNEQFF. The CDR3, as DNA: TGCAGCGTTTCTGGGGGAGGGGGAAGAAATGAGCAGTTCTTC.

In DNA, the CDR3 is TGTGCCAGCAGTAAAATAGGTGGGGGGCTCTCCCGCGAGCAGTACTTC. Translation: CASSKIGGGLSREQYF. This chain links TRBV6-4 with TRBJ2-7; D may match TRBD1 or TRBD2 (6 bases each). From germline, CDR1 is MRHNA and CDR2 SNTAGT. The ends were cut back, 5 bases at V and 6 bases at J, with 23 bases in the middle. CDR3 size: 16 residues.

In DNA, the CDR3 is TGCGCCAGCAGCCAGGGAGTGCGGGAGAGCTCCTACGAGCAGTACTTC. This translates into CASSQGVRESSYEQYF. This chain joins TRBV4-1 and TRBJ2-7, with TRBD2 matching over 7 bases. The CDR3 covers 16 residues. CDR1 MGHRA and CDR2 YSYEKL come from the germline V gene. V trimming: 3 bases; J trimming: 0 bases; junction bases outside the gene matches: 8.